Reported below is one T cell receptor (beta chain). In the original analysis: Counts of nucleated cells, estimated from reference gene primer amplification, were obtained. Repertoires were generated with immunoSEQ multiplex PCR, while TCRdb's copy carries only in-frame clones and drops some. Clonal size and the V and J genes are those of that table, whereas D and trimming came from the DNA. The sample comprises approximately 210,000 clones, about nine tenths of which are singletons, and 4% to 5.5% rests with the top ten. This sample was included in a study of blood T cell repertoires in COVID-19. Study as a whole: The United States, Italy and Spain supplied acute and convalescent COVID-19 samples. PBMCs, B-cell-depleted T cells, or T cells were the source of the cDNA or gDNA that made up the material.

J gave up 7 bases and V 4 bases, and 2 bases lay outside the gene matches. The germline V gene encodes CDR1 LNHDA and CDR2 SQIVND (reference sequence). The CDR3 sequence is 14 residues long. The receptor comes from a woman aged 40-49 years with acute or convalescent COVID-19. J is TRBJ1-6 and V is TRBV19; 9 bases are a match to TRBD1. Sequenced: peripheral blood. The CDR3 region has the DNA TGTGCCAGTAGTAGGGGACAGGGAAATTCACCCCTCCACTTT. Protein sequence: CASSRGQGNSPLHF.